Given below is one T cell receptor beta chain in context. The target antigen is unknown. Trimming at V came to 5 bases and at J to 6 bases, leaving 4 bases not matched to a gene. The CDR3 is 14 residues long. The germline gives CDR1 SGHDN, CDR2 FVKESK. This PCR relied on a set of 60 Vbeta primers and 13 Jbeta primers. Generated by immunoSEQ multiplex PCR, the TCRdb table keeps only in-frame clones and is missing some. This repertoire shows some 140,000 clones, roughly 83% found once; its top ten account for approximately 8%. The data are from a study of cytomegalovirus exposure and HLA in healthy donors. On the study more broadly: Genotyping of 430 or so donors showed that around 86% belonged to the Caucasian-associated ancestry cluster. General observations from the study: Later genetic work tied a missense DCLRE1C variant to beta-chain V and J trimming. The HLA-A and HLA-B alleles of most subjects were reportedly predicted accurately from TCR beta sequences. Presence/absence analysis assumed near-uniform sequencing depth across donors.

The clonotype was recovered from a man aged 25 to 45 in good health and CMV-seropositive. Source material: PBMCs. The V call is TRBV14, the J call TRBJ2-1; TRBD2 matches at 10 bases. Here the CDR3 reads CASSNSGGLNEQFF. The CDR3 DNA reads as TGTGCCAGCAGCAATAGCGGGGGGCTCAATGAGCAGTTCTTC.